One and the same sample provided the 9 T cell receptor beta chains below, sequenced in a study of Ad26.COV2.S vaccination and SARS-CoV-2 variants. The treatment here: roughly 18 received Ad26.COV2.S at low or high dose, single or two shots; about 5 received placebo; per-sample allocation not given. The investigators took samples on day 63 after the first vaccine or placebo injection. The assay was immunoSEQ multiplex PCR, and TCRdb's table has in-frame clones only and misses some. Seen here are under 550,000 clones, more than 75% observed once, and the top ten hold 3.5% to 4%. The source material was peripheral blood, sampled in a trial of Ad26.COV2.S vaccine versus placebo. Receptor source: a person aged 18 to 65 who received the Ad26.COV2.S COVID-19 vaccine or a placebo.

The rearrangement joins TRBV11-3 to TRBJ2-5, with 8 bases identical to TRBD1. The CDR3 covers 15 residues. V lost 5 bases and J lost 5; bases outside the gene matches: 10. CDR1 and CDR2 (germline): SGHNT, YENEEA. This chain's CDR3 is CASSPGAGGMETQYF. In DNA form, the CDR3 reads TGTGCCAGCAGCCCGGGGGCAGGGGGCATGGAGACCCAGTACTTC. The variable domain in full, completed from reference TRBV11-3 and TRBJ2-5, reads EAGVVQSPRYKIIEKKQPVAFWCNPISGHNTLYWYLQNLGQGPELLIRYENEEAVDDSQLPKDRFSAERLKGVDSTLKIQPAELGDSAVYLCASSPGAGGMETQYFGPGTRLLVL.

The V gene is TRBV5-3, the J gene TRBJ2-7, with D possibly being TRBD2 (6 bases). TRBV5-3 is sorted into the ORF group, with uncertain function. CDR3 length equals 13 residues. V was shortened by 10 bases and J by 3 bases, with 17 bases between the two germline ends. CDR3 residues: CAGPGAGIYEQYF. DNA of the CDR3: TGTGCCGGACCTGGTGCGGGGATCTACGAGCAGTACTTC.

In the case of this clone: One end of the junction varies from germline; a read error may be responsible. The gene calls are TRBV7-7 and TRBJ2-7, with 7 bases aligning to TRBD2. The CDR3 consists of 14 residues. CDR1 is SSHAT and CDR2 is FNYEAQ in the germline V gene (reference sequence). CDR3 residues: CASSLAGGIYEQYF. The CDR3 region has the DNA TGTGCTAGCAGCTTAGCCGGGGGGATCTACGAGCAGTACTTC.

The V call is TRBV19, the J call TRBJ2-3, with a weak D call TRBD1 (6 bases). Germline V gene sequence: CDR1 LNHDA, CDR2 SQIVND (reference sequence). The V end was cut by 5 bases, the J end by 3 bases, with 9 bases between. The CDR3 has 13 amino acids. CDR3: CASSSTGTDTQYF. CDR3 nucleotide sequence: TGTGCCAGTAGTTCCACAGGGACAGATACGCAGTATTTT.

The CDR3 nucleotides are TGTGCCAGCATGAGATGGGGGTATCGGGGCTACACCTTC. Its protein is CASMRWGYRGYTF. The chain couples TRBV6-5 to TRBJ1-2, with D tentatively TRBD1 (5 bases). Deletions cut 7 bases from V and 8 bases from J, with 17 bases between. Germline CDR1 reads MNHEY; CDR2 reads SVGAGI. The CDR3 totals 13 residues.

This sequence joins TRBV6-2 or TRBV6-3 and TRBJ1-6; the D is unclear. Germline V CDR1 and CDR2: MNHEY, SVGEGT. The CDR3 runs 11 residues. Trimming left V 2 bases short and J 9 bases short, with 2 bases between. The CDR3 DNA reads as TGTGCCAGCAGTTACCCTTCACCCCTCCACTTT. Translating gives CASSYPSPLHF.

The chain employs TRBV28 and TRBJ1-1; D is perhaps TRBD1 (5 bases). V lost 7 bases and J 4 bases, leaving 16 bases between the germline ends. This CDR3 contains 14 residues. Germline assignment: CDR1 MDHEN and CDR2 SYDVKM. CDR3 DNA: TGTGCCAGCACTGCGGGAGGGGTTACCACTGAAGCTTTCTTT. As protein: CASTAGGVTTEAFF.

V usage is TRBV6-5 and J usage is TRBJ2-1; TRBD2 aligns across 7 bases. Trimming took 8 bases from V and 6 from J; bases not matched to a gene: 10. CDR3 length equals 14 residues. Germline V CDR1 and CDR2: MNHEY, SVGAGI. CDR3 DNA sequence: TGTGCCAGCTCCTCACCAGCGGGGTTCAATGAGCAGTTCTTC. The encoded protein is CASSSPAGFNEQFF.

The table lists this clone with a count of one. J is TRBJ2-2 and V is TRBV7-6, with D unresolved. This CDR3 has 16 residues. Germline V gene lookup returns CDR1 SGHVS and CDR2 FNYEAQ. V dropped 0 bases and J dropped 2 bases, with 10 bases sitting between them. The DNA of the CDR3 is TGTGCCAGCAGCTTAGCGCGGACCCTTAACACCGGGGAGCTGTTTTTT. Encoded protein: CASSLARTLNTGELFF. The variable domain in full, with the rest retrieved from reference TRBV7-6 and TRBJ2-2, is GAGVSQSPRYKVTKRGQDVALRCDPISGHVSLYWYRQALGQGPEFLTYFNYEAQQDKSGLPNDRFSAERPEGSISTLTIQRTEQRDSAMYRCASSLARTLNTGELFFGEGSRLTVL.